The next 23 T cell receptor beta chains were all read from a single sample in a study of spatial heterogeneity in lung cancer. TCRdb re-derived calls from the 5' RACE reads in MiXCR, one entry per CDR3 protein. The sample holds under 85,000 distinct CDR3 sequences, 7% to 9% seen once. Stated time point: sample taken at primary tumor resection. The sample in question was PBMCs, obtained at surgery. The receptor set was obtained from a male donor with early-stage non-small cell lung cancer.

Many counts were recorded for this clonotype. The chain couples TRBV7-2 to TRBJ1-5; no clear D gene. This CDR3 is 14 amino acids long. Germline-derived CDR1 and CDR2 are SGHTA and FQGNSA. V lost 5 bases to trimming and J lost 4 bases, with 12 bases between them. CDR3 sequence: CASSAGSPNQPQHF. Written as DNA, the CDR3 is TGTGCCAGCAGCGCCGGCAGCCCTAATCAGCCCCAGCATTTT.

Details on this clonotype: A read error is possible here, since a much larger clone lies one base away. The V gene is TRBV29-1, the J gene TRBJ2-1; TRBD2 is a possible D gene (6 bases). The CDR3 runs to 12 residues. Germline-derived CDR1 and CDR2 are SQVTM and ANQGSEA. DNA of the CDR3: TGCGGCGTTGCGTCGGGACTCGGTGAGCAGTTCTTC. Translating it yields CGVASGLGEQFF.

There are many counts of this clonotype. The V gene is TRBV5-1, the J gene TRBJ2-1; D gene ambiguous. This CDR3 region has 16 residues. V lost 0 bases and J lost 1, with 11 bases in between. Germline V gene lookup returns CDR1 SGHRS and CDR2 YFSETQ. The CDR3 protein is CASSLASWASYNEQFF. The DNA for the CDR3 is TGCGCCAGCAGCTTGGCCTCATGGGCTTCCTACAATGAGCAGTTCTTC.

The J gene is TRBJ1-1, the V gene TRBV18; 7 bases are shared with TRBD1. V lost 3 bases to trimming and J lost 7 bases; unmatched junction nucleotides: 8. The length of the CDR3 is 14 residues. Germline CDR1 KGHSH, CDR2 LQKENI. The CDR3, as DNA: TGTGCCAGCTCACCCCTGTTGGGGGACAGTGAAGCTTTCTTT. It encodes CASSPLLGDSEAFF.

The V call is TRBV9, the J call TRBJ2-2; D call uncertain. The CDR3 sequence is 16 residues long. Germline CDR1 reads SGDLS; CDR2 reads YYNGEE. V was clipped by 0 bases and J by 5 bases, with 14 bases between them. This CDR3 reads CASSVGQTLGTGELFF. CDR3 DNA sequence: TGTGCCAGCAGCGTAGGGCAGACTCTTGGGACCGGGGAGCTGTTTTTT.

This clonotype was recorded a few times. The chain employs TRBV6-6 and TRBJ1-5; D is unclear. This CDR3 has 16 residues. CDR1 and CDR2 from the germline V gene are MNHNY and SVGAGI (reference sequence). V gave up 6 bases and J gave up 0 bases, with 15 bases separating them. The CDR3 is CASRLMGRDSNQPQHF. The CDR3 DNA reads TGTGCCAGCAGATTAATGGGGAGAGATAGCAATCAGCCCCAGCATTTT.

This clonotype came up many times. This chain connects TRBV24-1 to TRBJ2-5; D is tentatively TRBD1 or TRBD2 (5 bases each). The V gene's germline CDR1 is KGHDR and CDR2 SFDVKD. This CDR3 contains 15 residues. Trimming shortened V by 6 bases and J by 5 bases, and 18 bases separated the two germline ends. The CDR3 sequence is CATSSGRRDEETQYF. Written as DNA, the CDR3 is TGTGCCACCAGTTCAGGGAGACGGGATGAGGAGACCCAGTACTTC.

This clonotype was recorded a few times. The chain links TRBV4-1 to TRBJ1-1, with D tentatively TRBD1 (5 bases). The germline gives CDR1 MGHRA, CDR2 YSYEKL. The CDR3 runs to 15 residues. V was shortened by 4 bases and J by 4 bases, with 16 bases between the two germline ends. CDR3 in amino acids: CASSLTDSSGTEAFF. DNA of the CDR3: TGCGCCAGCAGCCTCACAGACAGTAGTGGCACTGAAGCTTTCTTT.

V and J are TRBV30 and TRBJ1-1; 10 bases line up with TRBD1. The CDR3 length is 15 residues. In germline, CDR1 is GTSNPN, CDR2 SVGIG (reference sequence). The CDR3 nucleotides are TGTGCTCTCGGGACAGGGGCCTTCATGAACACTGAAGCTTTCTTT. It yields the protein CALGTGAFMNTEAFF.

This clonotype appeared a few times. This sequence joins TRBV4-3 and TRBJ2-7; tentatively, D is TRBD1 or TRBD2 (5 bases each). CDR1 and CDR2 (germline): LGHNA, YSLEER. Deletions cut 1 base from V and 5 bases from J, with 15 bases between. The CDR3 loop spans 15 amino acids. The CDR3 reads CASSQANVRGDEQYF. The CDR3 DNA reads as TGCGCCAGCAGCCAAGCTAATGTCAGAGGGGACGAGCAGTACTTC.

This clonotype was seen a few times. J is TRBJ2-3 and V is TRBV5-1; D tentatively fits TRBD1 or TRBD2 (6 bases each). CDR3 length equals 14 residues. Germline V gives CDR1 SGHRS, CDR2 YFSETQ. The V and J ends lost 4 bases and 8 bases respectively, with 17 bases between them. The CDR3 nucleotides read TGCGCCAGCAGCCCGCGGATGGGGGGCGGTACGCAGTATTTT. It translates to CASSPRMGGGTQYF.

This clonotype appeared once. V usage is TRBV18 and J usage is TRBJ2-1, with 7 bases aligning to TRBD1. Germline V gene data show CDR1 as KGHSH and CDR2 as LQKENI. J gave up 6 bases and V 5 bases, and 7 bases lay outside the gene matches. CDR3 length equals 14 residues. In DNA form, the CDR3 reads TGTGCCAGCTCAGTAAGCCGGGACAGCAATGAGCAGTTCTTC. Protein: CASSVSRDSNEQFF. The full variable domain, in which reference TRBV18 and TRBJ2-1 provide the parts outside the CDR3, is NAGVMQNPRHLVRRRGQEARLRCSPMKGHSHVYWYRQLPEEGLKFMVYLQKENIIDESGMPKERFSAEFPKEGPSILRIQQVVRGDSAAYFCASSVSRDSNEQFFGPGTRLTVL.

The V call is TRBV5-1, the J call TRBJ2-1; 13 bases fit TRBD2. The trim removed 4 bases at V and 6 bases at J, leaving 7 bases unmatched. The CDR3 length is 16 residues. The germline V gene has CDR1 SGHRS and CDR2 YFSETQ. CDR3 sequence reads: CASSRGLAGVSNEQFF. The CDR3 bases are TGCGCCAGCAGCCGAGGACTAGCGGGAGTAAGCAATGAGCAGTTCTTC.

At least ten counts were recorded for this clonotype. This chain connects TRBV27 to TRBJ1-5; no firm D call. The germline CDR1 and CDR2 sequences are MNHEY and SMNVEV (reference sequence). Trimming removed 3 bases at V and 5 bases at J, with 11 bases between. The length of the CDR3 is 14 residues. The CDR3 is CASSLLGRDQPQHF. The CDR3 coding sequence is TGTGCCAGCAGTTTGTTAGGGAGAGATCAGCCCCAGCATTTT.

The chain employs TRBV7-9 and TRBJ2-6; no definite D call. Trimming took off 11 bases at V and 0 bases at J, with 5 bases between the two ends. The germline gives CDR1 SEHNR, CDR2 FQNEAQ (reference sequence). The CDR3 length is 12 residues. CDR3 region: CALHSGANVLTF. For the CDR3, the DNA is TGTGCCCTCCACTCTGGGGCCAACGTCCTGACTTTC.

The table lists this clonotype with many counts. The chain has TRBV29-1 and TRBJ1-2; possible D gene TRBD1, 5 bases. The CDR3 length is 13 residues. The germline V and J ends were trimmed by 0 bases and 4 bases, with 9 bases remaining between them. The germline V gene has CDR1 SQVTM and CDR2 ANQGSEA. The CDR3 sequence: CSVEEGEGYGYTF. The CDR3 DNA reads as TGCAGCGTTGAAGAAGGGGAAGGCTATGGCTACACCTTC.

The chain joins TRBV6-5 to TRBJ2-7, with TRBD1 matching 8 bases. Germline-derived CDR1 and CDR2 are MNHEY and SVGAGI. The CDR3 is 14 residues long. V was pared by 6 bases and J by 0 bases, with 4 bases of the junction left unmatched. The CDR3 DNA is TGTGCCAGCAGCAGGACAGGGAGCTCCTACGAGCAGTACTTC. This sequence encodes CASSRTGSSYEQYF.

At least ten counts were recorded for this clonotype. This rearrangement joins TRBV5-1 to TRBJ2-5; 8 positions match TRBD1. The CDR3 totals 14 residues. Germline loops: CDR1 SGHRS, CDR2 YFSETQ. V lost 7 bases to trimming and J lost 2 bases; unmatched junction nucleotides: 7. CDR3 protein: CASCLQGGQETQYF. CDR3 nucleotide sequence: TGCGCCAGCTGTCTACAGGGGGGTCAAGAGACCCAGTACTTC. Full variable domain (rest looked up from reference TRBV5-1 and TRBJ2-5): KAGVTQTPRYLIKTRGQQVTLSCSPISGHRSVSWYQQTPGQGLQFLFEYFSETQRNKGNFPGRFSGRQFSNSRSEMNVSTLELGDSALYLCASCLQGGQETQYFGPGTRLLVL.

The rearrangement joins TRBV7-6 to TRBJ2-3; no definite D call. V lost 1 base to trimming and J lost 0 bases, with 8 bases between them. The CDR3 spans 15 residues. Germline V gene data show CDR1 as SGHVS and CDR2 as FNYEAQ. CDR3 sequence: CASSLEATSTDTQYF. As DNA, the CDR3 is TGTGCCAGCAGCTTAGAAGCCACTAGCACAGATACGCAGTATTTT.

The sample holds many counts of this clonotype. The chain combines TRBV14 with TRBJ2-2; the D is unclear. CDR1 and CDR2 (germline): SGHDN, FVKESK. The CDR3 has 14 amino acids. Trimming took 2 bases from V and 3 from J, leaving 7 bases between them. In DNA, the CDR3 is TGTGCCAGCAGCCAACTCCCGGACACCGGGGAGCTGTTTTTT. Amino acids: CASSQLPDTGELFF.

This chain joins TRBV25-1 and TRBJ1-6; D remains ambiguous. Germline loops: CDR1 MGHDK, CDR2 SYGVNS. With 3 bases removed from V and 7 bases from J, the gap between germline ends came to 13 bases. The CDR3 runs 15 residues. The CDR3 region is CASSEDGIWNSPLHF. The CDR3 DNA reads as TGTGCCAGCAGTGAGGACGGTATATGGAATTCACCCCTCCACTTT. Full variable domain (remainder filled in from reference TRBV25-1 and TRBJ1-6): EADIYQTPRYLVIGTGKKITLECSQTMGHDKMYWYQQDPGMELHLIHYSYGVNSTEKGDLSSESTVSRIRTEHFPLTLESARPSHTSQYLCASSEDGIWNSPLHFGNGTRLTVT.

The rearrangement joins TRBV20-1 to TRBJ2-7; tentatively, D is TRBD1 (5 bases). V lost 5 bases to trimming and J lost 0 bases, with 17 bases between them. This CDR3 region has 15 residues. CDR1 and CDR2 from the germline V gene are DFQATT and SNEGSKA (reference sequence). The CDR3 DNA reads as TGCAGTGCTCCCAACCGACAGATTAGCTCCTACGAGCAGTACTTC. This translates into CSAPNRQISSYEQYF.

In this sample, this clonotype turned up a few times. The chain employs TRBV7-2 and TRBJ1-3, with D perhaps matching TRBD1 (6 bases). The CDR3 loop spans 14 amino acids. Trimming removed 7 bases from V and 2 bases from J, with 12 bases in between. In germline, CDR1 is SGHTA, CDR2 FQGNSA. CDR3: CASKSDRTGNTIYF. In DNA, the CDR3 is TGTGCCAGCAAATCCGACAGGACTGGAAACACCATATATTTT.